This record concerns one T cell receptor beta chain sequence. The sample comes from a study of T cell changes during pregnancy in multiple sclerosis. Looked up from germline, CDR1 is MNHNS and CDR2 is SASEGT. Trimming removed 5 bases from V and 0 bases from J, with 14 bases in between. This CDR3 region has 15 residues. Measured with immunoSEQ multiplex PCR; TCRdb has only the in-frame clones, and not every one. The data contain tens of thousands of clones, more than 85% of them seen just once; the ten biggest clones take up approximately 3.5%. The J gene is TRBJ2-7, the V gene TRBV6-1; D remains unclear. The source of this sequence is a female donor in good health, enrolled as a control in a pregnancy study. This specimen was CD4+ T cells from peripheral blood mononuclear cells, taken in the first trimester of pregnancy. The CDR3 region is CASSIPTISSYEQYF. In DNA, the CDR3 is TGTGCCAGCAGTATACCGACAATTAGCTCCTACGAGCAGTACTTC.